The present TCR beta chain was sequenced within a study of blood T cell repertoires in COVID-19. The table came from immunoSEQ multiplex PCR; TCRdb's copy has only in-frame clones and leaves some out. The sample yields under 25,000 clones, just over 85% seen once. The CDR3 loop spans 15 amino acids. Trimming left V 1 base short and J 0 bases short, with 7 bases between. CDR1 is LGHNT and CDR2 is FRNRAP in the germline V gene. This clone occurred a few times. The sequence derives from an elderly woman with acute or convalescent COVID-19. The rearrangement uses TRBV12-5 and TRBJ1-3; D perhaps matches TRBD1 (5 bases). Sequenced input: peripheral blood. Here the CDR3 DNA reads TGTGCTAGTGGTTTGGGACAGCTCTCTGGAAACACCATATATTTT. Its translation: CASGLGQLSGNTIYF.